The 27 T cell receptor beta chains in this list originate from one sample, sequenced in a study of T cells in localized non-small cell lung cancer. This table comes from immunoSEQ multiplex PCR, and its TCRdb copy is limited to in-frame clones, with some not included. The data show 60,000 or so clones, approximately 80% seen once. The material was PBMCs, obtained before any cancer treatment. The source is a man aged 35 to 70 with stage II lung adenocarcinoma.

This rearrangement joins TRBV7-3 to TRBJ1-1; the D is unclear. The length of the CDR3 is 15 residues. The V end was cut by 5 bases, the J end by 1 base, with 14 bases between. Germline V lookup: CDR1 SGHTA, CDR2 FQGTGA. The CDR3 nucleotides read TGTGCCAGCAGCCCCACCGGAGGCAAGAACACTGAAGCTTTCTTT. Translation: CASSPTGGKNTEAFF.

This clone is categorized as medium-sized (0.01 to 0.1%). This chain joins TRBV7-8 and TRBJ2-5; 13 bases are shared with TRBD2. This CDR3 comprises 16 residues. Germline V lookup: CDR1 SGHVS, CDR2 FQNEAQ. V lost 5 bases, J lost 4 bases, and 7 bases stayed unmatched. CDR3 sequence (DNA): TGTGCCAGCAGCCGCACTAGCGGGAGGGAGGGAGAGACCCAGTACTTC. Translating it yields CASSRTSGREGETQYF.

V is TRBV19 and J is TRBJ1-5; TRBD1 might be the D (5 bases). This CDR3 spans 15 amino acids. V lost 6 bases and J lost 6, with 18 bases in between. Germline CDR1 reads LNHDA; CDR2 reads SQIVND (reference sequence). CDR3 sequence (DNA): TGTGCCAGTAGCAACGGCGGGGGAATAAGTCAGCCCCAGCATTTT. It codes for CASSNGGGISQPQHF.

V usage is TRBV10-3 and J usage is TRBJ2-6; D is undetermined. The CDR3 is 17 residues long. CDR1 is ENHRY, CDR2 SYGVKD, per germline. Trimming left V 0 bases short and J 2 bases short, with 11 bases between. The CDR3 DNA is TGTGCCATCAGTGAGTCAGCGACCCCAACTGGGGCCAACGTCCTGACTTTC. Its translation is CAISESATPTGANVLTF.

The rearrangement joins TRBV5-4 to TRBJ1-1; maybe TRBD1 (5 bases). Trimming took off 5 bases at V and 5 bases at J, with 10 bases between the two ends. In germline, CDR1 is SGHNT, CDR2 YYREEE (reference sequence). The CDR3 covers 12 residues. The CDR3 region has the DNA TGTGCCAGCAGTTCCAGGGAGACTGAAGCTTTCTTT. Amino acids: CASSSRETEAFF.

This clone appeared a few times. The chain recombines TRBV21-1 with TRBJ1-1. TRBV21-1 is a known pseudogene. The CDR3 runs 13 residues. The CDR3, as DNA: TGTGCCAGCAGCTTCATACTGGACACTGAAGCTTTCTTT. Translated, it gives CASSFILDTEAFF.

The chain recombines TRBV6-4 with TRBJ2-2; 8 bases fit TRBD1. J lost 3 bases, V lost 6 bases, and 6 bases had no gene match. The CDR3 runs 15 residues. Germline V gene sequence: CDR1 MRHNA, CDR2 SNTAGT. Here the CDR3 DNA reads TGTGCCAGCAGGCGACAGGGGTCGTACACCGGGGAGCTGTTTTTT. Amino acids: CASRRQGSYTGELFF.

V is TRBV2 and J is TRBJ1-1, with a weak D call TRBD1 (5 bases). The CDR3 extends over 14 amino acids. Germline lookup yields CDR1 SNHLY and CDR2 FYNNEI. Trimming stripped 5 bases from V and 9 bases from J, with 19 bases between. CDR3 coding DNA: TGTGCCAGCAGTTTCGTGGAGAGGCAGGGAAAAGCTTTCTTT. This translates into CASSFVERQGKAFF.

Remarks on this clone: Other nucleotide sequences in the sample specify the same CDR3. The chain uses TRBV6-5 and TRBJ1-2; weak D call: TRBD1 (5 bases). The CDR3 totals 13 residues. Looked up from germline, CDR1 is MNHEY and CDR2 is SVGAGI. V lost 2 bases and J 8 bases, leaving 12 bases between the germline ends. The CDR3: CASSYGQGRGYTF. DNA of the CDR3: TGTGCCAGCAGTTACGGCCAGGGTAGAGGCTACACCTTC.

This clone was counted a single time. The chain employs TRBV5-5 and TRBJ2-5, with D perhaps matching TRBD1 or TRBD2 (6 bases each). Germline CDR1 reads SGHKS; CDR2 reads YYEKEE (reference sequence). This CDR3 has 15 amino acids. Trimming stripped 4 bases from V and 7 bases from J, with 20 bases between. The CDR3 spells CASSTGGSHAGTQYF. The CDR3 DNA is TGTGCCAGCAGCACCGGGGGCTCCCATGCCGGGACCCAGTACTTC.

This chain connects TRBV7-3 to TRBJ1-1; no clear D gene. V was pared by 3 bases and J by 1 base, with 9 bases between. The CDR3 length is 14 residues. Germline V gives CDR1 SGHTA, CDR2 FQGTGA. The CDR3 loop reads CASSFAWRNTEAFF. The DNA for the CDR3 is TGTGCCAGCAGCTTCGCCTGGCGGAACACTGAAGCTTTCTTT.

The sample holds one count of this clone. The J gene is TRBJ1-2, the V gene TRBV6-5; 8 bases are shared with TRBD1. Losses at the gene ends were 0 bases for V and 4 bases for J; bases not matched to a gene: 1. Germline loops: CDR1 MNHEY, CDR2 SVGAGI. The CDR3 totals 14 residues. CDR3 in DNA: TGTGCCAGCAGTTACTCCGGACAGGGCTATGGCTACACCTTC. Translated, it gives CASSYSGQGYGYTF.

This chain connects TRBV18 to TRBJ1-2; a weak D match, TRBD1 (6 bases). This CDR3 region has 13 residues. The V gene lost 3 bases and the J gene lost 8 bases, with 13 bases spanning the gap. From germline, CDR1 is KGHSH and CDR2 LQKENI. CDR3 protein: CASSPQSQGGYTF. DNA for the CDR3: TGTGCCAGCTCACCTCAGAGCCAGGGGGGCTACACCTTC.

The chain has TRBV2 and TRBJ2-2; no clear D. Deletions cut 6 bases from V and 3 bases from J, with 8 bases between. CDR3 length equals 13 residues. CDR1 is SNHLY, CDR2 FYNNEI, per germline. The CDR3 reads CASRVRYTGELFF. CDR3 DNA sequence: TGTGCCAGCAGGGTCAGGTACACCGGGGAGCTGTTTTTT. Looking up the rest from reference TRBV2 and TRBJ2-2 gives the full variable domain: EPEVTQTPSHQVTQMGQEVILRCVPISNHLYFYWYRQILGQKVEFLVSFYNNEISEKSEIFDDQFSVERPDGSNFTLKIRSTKLEDSAMYFCASRVRYTGELFFGEGSRLTVL.

The genes are TRBV6-5 and TRBJ1-3, with D tentatively TRBD1 (5 bases). V was clipped by 7 bases and J by 5 bases, with 15 bases between them. CDR3 length equals 14 residues. Germline V lookup: CDR1 MNHEY, CDR2 SVGAGI. The CDR3 reads CASTGRAGRNTIYF. In DNA form, the CDR3 reads TGTGCCAGCACCGGGCGGGCAGGGAGAAACACCATATATTTT.

The CDR3 DNA sequence: TGCGCCAGCAGCGACGGGACTAGCGGGGGCCGAGCAGCAAACGAGCAGTACTTC. This gives the protein CASSDGTSGGRAANEQYF. The rearrangement joins TRBV5-1 to TRBJ2-7; 14 nucleotides match TRBD2. This CDR3 is 18 amino acids long. J gave up 5 bases and V 4 bases, and 14 bases lay outside the gene matches. Per the germline V gene, CDR1 is SGHRS and CDR2 is YFSETQ.

The chain recombines TRBV5-1 with TRBJ2-2; 8 nucleotides line up with TRBD1. Per the germline V gene, CDR1 is SGHRS and CDR2 is YFSETQ. The CDR3 runs 14 residues. V was clipped by 4 bases and J by 7 bases; unmatched bases: 6. The CDR3 nucleotides read TGCGCCAGCAGCCCTCGACAGGGGAGCGGGGAGCTGTTTTTT. Translated, it gives CASSPRQGSGELFF.

V usage is TRBV10-3 and J usage is TRBJ2-1, with D possibly being TRBD1 (6 bases). Germline V gene lookup returns CDR1 ENHRY and CDR2 SYGVKD. The germline V and J ends were trimmed by 0 bases and 8 bases, with 17 bases remaining between them. CDR3 length: 16 residues. The DNA of the CDR3 is TGTGCCATCAGTGAGTCGACGATAGGGGGTTTGGATGAGCAGTTCTTC. Protein sequence: CAISESTIGGLDEQFF.

The chain uses TRBV7-6 and TRBJ2-3; possibly TRBD1 for D (6 bases). The CDR3 has 16 amino acids. V lost 0 bases to trimming and J lost 0 bases, with 10 bases between them. Germline V gives CDR1 SGHVS, CDR2 FNYEAQ. This CDR3 is CASSLAQGLSTDTQYF. The CDR3 nucleotides are TGTGCCAGCAGCTTAGCGCAGGGGCTTAGCACAGATACGCAGTATTTT.

About this clone itself: This specimen includes other DNA sequences encoding the same CDR3. V gene TRBV29-1 combines with J gene TRBJ2-2; 10 nucleotides match TRBD1. The CDR3 is 13 amino acids. CDR1 and CDR2 from the germline V gene are SQVTM and ANQGSEA. Unmatched junction bases numbered 1, after V lost 4 bases and J lost 5 bases. CDR3 sequence (DNA): TGCAGCGTTGGACAGGGGGCTACCGGGGAGCTGTTTTTT. It is translated as CSVGQGATGELFF.

The J gene is TRBJ2-7, the V gene TRBV6-5, with 8 bases lining up with TRBD1. V lost 6 bases and J lost 6; bases outside the gene matches: 10. Germline V gene lookup returns CDR1 MNHEY and CDR2 SVGAGI. The CDR3 has 14 amino acids. The CDR3 reads CASRQDRDPSEQYF. For the CDR3, the DNA is TGTGCCAGCAGACAGGACAGGGATCCCTCCGAGCAGTACTTC.

CDR3 sequence (DNA): TGTGCCAGCAGCTTGGATTCCTACAATGAGCAGTTCTTC. Translating gives CASSLDSYNEQFF. This chain joins TRBV4-2 and TRBJ2-1; D not certain. The germline V gene encodes CDR1 LGHNA and CDR2 YNFKEQ. The CDR3 loop spans 13 amino acids. Trimming cost V 5 bases and J 1 base, with 6 bases left between them.

The chain is built from TRBV6-1 and TRBJ1-5; D possibly corresponds to TRBD1 (5 bases). Germline CDR1 reads MNHNS; CDR2 reads SASEGT. This CDR3 has 14 amino acids. V was trimmed by 7 bases and J by 5 bases, leaving 15 bases between them. The CDR3: CASTLGGKDQPQHF. The CDR3 nucleotides read TGTGCCAGCACGCTTGGGGGGAAGGATCAGCCCCAGCATTTT.

The CDR3 here is CASSRGYEQYF. The CDR3 coding sequence is TGTGCCAGCAGCCGGGGCTACGAGCAGTACTTC. This chain uses TRBV7-2 with TRBJ2-7, with D perhaps TRBD2 (5 bases). This CDR3 comprises 11 residues. Germline V gives CDR1 SGHTA, CDR2 FQGNSA. Trimming removed 5 bases at V and 3 bases at J, with 5 bases between.

This chain connects TRBV6-5 to TRBJ1-2; 7 nucleotides match TRBD1. The ends lost 3 bases at V and 8 bases at J; junction bases unmatched: 15. The CDR3 length is 16 residues. The germline V gene encodes CDR1 MNHEY and CDR2 SVGAGI. The DNA for the CDR3 is TGTGCCAGCAGTTATTACCGACAGGGACATGGGGACGGCTACACCTTC. As protein: CASSYYRQGHGDGYTF.

The V call is TRBV6-1, the J call TRBJ1-1, with D unclear. V lost 5 bases and J lost 1, with 8 bases in between. CDR3 length: 13 residues. The germline V gene has CDR1 MNHNS and CDR2 SASEGT. Written as DNA, the CDR3 is TGTGCCAGCAGTTCTTATACGAACACTGAAGCTTTCTTT. Protein product: CASSSYTNTEAFF.

The chain uses TRBV5-1 and TRBJ2-1, with D possibly being TRBD2 (5 bases). The V end was cut by 1 base, the J end by 5 bases, with 10 bases between. The germline gives CDR1 SGHRS, CDR2 YFSETQ. The CDR3 consists of 14 residues. The CDR3 is CASSLWAGNNEQFF. CDR3 nucleotides: TGCGCCAGCAGCTTGTGGGCGGGCAACAATGAGCAGTTCTTC.